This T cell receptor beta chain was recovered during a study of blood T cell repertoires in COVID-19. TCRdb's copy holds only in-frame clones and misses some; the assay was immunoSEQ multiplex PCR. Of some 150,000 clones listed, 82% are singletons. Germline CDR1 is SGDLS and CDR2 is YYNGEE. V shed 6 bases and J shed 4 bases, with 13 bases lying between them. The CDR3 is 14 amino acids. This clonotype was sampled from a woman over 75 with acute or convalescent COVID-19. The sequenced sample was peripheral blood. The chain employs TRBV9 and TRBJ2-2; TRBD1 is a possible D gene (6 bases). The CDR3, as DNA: TGTGCCAGCACCCGGACAGACCTCACCGGGGAGCTGTTTTTT. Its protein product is CASTRTDLTGELFF.